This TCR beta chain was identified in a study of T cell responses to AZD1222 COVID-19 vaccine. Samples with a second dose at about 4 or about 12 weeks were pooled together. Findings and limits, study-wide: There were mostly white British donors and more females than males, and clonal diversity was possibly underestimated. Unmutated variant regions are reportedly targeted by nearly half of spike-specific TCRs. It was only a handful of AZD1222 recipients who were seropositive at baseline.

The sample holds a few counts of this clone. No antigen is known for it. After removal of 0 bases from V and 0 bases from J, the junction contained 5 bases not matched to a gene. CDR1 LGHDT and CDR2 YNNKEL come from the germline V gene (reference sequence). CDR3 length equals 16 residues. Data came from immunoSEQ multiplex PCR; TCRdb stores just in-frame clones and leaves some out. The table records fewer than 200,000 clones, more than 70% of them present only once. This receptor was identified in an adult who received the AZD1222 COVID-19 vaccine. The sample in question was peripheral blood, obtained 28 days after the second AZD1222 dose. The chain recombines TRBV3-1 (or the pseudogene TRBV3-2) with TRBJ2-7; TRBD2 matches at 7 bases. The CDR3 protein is CASSQEVTSVSYEQYF. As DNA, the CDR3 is TGTGCCAGCAGCCAAGAAGTAACTAGCGTCTCCTACGAGCAGTACTTC.